This TCR beta chain is from a study of blood T cell repertoires in COVID-19. Trimming cost V 5 bases and J 1 base, with 17 bases left between them. The germline V gene encodes CDR1 MNHNY and CDR2 SVGAGI (reference sequence). The CDR3 contains 16 residues. Sequencing used immunoSEQ multiplex PCR; TCRdb keeps in-frame clones, though not all of them. The sample has approximately 250,000 clones; 80% to 95% are singletons. Participants were aged about 18 to 95 years, lived in about two dozen US areas, and enrolled virtually. The chain couples TRBV6-6 to TRBJ1-2; D is perhaps TRBD1 (5 bases). This receptor was identified in a man aged 35 to 55 who had been exposed to COVID-19. What was sequenced was PBMCs or T cells enriched from blood (not recorded which). This CDR3 is CASSRTFTGDNYGYTF. Here the CDR3 DNA reads TGTGCCAGCAGTCGTACGTTTACAGGCGATAACTATGGCTACACCTTC.